This TCR beta chain was recovered during a study of blood T cell repertoires in COVID-19. Study-wide context: Cohort 3 recovery required two negative PCRs, clearance, or symptom resolution. The samples span acute and convalescent COVID-19 from the United States, Italy and Spain.

Under the authors' procedure: Amplified reference gene primers provided the basis for estimating nucleated cell counts. The method was immunoSEQ multiplex PCR; TCRdb's version includes in-frame clones alone and lacks a portion of them. V and J calls and clone size are as listed in that table; D and trimming were resolved from the DNA. The sample holds hundreds of thousands of clones, approximately 90% seen once. Participant reports of clinical history set cohort assignment. The sequenced sample consisted of PBMCs or T cells enriched from blood (not recorded which). The receptor was derived from a woman aged 55-69 years in a cohort exposed to, infected with or recovered from COVID-19 (not recorded which).

Here the CDR3 reads CASSPPGQGNQPQHF. Written as DNA, the CDR3 is TGTGCCAGCAGTCCCCCGGGACAGGGGAATCAGCCCCAGCATTTT. V is TRBV2 and J is TRBJ1-5, with 10 nucleotides matching TRBD1. Trimming cost V 5 bases and J 4 bases; bases outside gene matches: 5. CDR3 length: 15 residues. Germline lookup yields CDR1 SNHLY and CDR2 FYNNEI.